This T cell receptor (beta chain) was sequenced during a study of T cells in Graves' hyperthyroidism and ophthalmopathy. The V segment lost 1 base and the J segment 2 bases; nucleotides outside the gene matches: 1. Germline V gene lookup returns CDR1 SGHRS and CDR2 YFSETQ. The CDR3 is made up of 16 amino acids. In regard to this clonotype: Its target is not known.

General study points: Peripheral blood also featured most of the thyroid clonotypes expanded above 0.001. Separating ophthalmopathy from stable hyperthyroidism was achieved by a 13 V-J model. Progression to ophthalmopathy was predicted a median of 6.5 months early.

The TCR beta CDR3 regions underwent amplification using RNA transcripts as the source. Using the HTBI primer set, a first-round RT-PCR was run on the TCR CDR3. TCRdb used MiXCR to reprocess the multiplex PCR reads, holding one entry per CDR3 protein. The table shows roughly 510,000 distinct CDR3 sequences, with 40% to 50% occurring only once. This clonotype originated in an adult woman with Graves' disease, either hyperthyroidism or ophthalmopathy (not recorded which). The V and J genes are TRBV5-1 and TRBJ2-6, with 9 bases identical to TRBD2. The specimen was peripheral blood or thyroid tissue (not recorded which). The CDR3 DNA sequence: TGCGCCAGCAGCTTGCTAGCGGGAACTGGGGCCAACGTCCTGACTTTC. It codes for CASSLLAGTGANVLTF.